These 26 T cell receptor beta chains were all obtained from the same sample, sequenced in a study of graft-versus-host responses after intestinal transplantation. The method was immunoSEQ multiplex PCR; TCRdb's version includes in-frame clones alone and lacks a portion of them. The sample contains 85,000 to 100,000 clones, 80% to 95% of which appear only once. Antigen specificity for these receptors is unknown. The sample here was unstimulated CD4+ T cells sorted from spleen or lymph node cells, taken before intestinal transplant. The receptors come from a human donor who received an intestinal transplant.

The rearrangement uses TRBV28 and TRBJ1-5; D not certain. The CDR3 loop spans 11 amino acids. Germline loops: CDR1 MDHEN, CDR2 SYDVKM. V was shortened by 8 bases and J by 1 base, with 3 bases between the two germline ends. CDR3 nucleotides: TGTGCCAGCCGGAGCAATCAGCCCCAGCATTTT. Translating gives CASRSNQPQHF.

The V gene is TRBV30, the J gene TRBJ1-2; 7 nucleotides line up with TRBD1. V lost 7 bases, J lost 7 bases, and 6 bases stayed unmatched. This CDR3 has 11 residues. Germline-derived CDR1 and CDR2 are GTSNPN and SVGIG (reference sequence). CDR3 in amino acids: CALTNRGGYTF. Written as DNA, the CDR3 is TGTGCCTTAACGAACAGGGGTGGCTACACCTTC.

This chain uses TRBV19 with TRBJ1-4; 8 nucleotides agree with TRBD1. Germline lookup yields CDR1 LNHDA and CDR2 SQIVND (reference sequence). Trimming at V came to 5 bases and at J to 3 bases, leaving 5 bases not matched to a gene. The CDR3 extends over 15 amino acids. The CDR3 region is CASSPGGAANEKLFF. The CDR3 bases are TGTGCCAGTAGTCCAGGGGGCGCGGCTAATGAAAAACTGTTTTTT.

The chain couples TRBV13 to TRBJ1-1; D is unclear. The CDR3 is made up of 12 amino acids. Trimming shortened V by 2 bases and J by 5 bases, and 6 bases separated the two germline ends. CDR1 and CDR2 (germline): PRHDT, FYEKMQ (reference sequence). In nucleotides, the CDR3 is TGTGCCAGCAGCTTACGCGGGACTGAAGCTTTCTTT. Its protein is CASSLRGTEAFF.

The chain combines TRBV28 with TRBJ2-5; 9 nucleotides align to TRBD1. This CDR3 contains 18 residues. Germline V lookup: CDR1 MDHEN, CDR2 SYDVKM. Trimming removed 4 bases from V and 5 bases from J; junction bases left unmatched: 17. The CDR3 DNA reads TGTGCCAGCAGTTCCGGTCGCTTACTTGGGACAGGGCTTGAGACCCAGTACTTC. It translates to CASSSGRLLGTGLETQYF.

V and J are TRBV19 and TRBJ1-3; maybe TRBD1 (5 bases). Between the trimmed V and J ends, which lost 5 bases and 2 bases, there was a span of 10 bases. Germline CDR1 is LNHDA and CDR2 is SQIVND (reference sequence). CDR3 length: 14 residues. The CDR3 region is CASSRGDAGNTIYF. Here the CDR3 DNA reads TGTGCCAGTAGTCGGGGGGACGCTGGAAACACCATATATTTT.

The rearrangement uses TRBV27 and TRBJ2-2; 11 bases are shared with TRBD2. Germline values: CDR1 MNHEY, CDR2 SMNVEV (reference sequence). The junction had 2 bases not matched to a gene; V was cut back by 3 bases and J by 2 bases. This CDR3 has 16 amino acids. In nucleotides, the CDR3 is TGTGCCAGCAGTTTCACTAGCGGGAGTAACACCGGGGAGCTGTTTTTT. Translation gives CASSFTSGSNTGELFF.

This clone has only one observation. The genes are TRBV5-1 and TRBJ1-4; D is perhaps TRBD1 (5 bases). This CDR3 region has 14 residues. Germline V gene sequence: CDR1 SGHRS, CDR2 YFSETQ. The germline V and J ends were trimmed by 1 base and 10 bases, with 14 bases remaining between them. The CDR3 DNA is TGCGCCAGCAGCTTGTTACCCGAAACAGGAAAACTGTTTTTT. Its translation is CASSLLPETGKLFF.

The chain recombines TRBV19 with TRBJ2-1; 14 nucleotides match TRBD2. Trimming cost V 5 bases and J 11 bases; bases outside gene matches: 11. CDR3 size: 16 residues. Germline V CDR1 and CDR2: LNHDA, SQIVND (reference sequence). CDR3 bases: TGTGCCAGTAGTGTTTCTTCCGGGACTAGCGGGAGAAAGCAGTTCTTC. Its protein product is CASSVSSGTSGRKQFF.

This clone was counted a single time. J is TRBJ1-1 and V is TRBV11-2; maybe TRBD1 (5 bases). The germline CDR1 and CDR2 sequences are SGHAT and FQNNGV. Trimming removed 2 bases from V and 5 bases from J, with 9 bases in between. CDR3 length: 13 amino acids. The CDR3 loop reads CASSLSGVTEAFF. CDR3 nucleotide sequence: TGTGCCAGCAGCTTATCGGGGGTGACTGAAGCTTTCTTT.

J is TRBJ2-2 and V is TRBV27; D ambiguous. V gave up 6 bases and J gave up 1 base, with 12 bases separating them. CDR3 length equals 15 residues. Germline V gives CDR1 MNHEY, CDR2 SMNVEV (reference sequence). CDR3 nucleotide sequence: TGTGCCAGCAGGCCACACAATCAGAACACCGGGGAGCTGTTTTTT. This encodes CASRPHNQNTGELFF.

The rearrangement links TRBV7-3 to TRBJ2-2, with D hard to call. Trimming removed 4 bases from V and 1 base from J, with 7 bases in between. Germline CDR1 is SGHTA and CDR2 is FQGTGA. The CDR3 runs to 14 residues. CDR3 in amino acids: CASSYSGNTGELFF. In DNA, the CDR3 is TGTGCCAGCAGCTACTCAGGGAACACCGGGGAGCTGTTTTTT.

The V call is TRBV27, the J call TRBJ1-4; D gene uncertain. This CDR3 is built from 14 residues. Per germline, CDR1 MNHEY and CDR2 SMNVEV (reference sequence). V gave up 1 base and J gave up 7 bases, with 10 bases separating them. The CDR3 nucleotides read TGTGCCAGCAGTTTATTGAGTAATGTTGAAAAACTGTTTTTT. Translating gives CASSLLSNVEKLFF.

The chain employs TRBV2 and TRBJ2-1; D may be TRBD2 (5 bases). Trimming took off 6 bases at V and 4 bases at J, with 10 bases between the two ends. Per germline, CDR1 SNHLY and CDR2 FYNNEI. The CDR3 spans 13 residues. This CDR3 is CASRSTTYNEQFF. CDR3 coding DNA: TGTGCCAGCAGATCGACTACTTACAATGAGCAGTTCTTC.

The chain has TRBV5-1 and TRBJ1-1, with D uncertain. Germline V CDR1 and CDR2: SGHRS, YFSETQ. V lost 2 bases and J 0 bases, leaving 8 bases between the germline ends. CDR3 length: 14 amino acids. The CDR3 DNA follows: TGCGCCAGCAGCTTATCCAGGATGAACACTGAAGCTTTCTTT. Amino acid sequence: CASSLSRMNTEAFF.

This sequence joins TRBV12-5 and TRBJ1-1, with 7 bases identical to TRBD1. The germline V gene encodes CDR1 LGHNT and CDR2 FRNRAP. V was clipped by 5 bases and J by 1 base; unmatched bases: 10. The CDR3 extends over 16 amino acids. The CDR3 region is CASGPPDRVSNTEAFF. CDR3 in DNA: TGTGCTAGTGGTCCCCCCGACAGGGTTTCGAACACTGAAGCTTTCTTT.

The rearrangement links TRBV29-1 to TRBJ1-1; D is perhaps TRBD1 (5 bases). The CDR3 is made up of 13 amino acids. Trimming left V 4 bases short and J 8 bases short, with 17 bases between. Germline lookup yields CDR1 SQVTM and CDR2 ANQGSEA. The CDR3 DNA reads TGCAGCGTTGGCGGGACGCCCGGGAAAGAAGCTTTCTTT. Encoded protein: CSVGGTPGKEAFF.

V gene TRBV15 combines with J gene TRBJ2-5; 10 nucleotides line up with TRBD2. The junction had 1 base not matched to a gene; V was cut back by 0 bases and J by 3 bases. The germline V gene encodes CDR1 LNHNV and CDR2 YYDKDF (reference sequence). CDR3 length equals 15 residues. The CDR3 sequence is CATSRDTSGEETQYF. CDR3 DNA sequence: TGTGCCACCAGCAGAGACACTAGCGGGGAAGAGACCCAGTACTTC.

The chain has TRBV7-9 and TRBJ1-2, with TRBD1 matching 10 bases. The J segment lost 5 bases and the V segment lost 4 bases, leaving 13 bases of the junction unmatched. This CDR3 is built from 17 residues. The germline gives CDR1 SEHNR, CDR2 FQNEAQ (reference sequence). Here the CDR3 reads CASSSRGTGVYEYGYTF. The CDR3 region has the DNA TGTGCCAGCAGCTCGCGCGGGACAGGGGTCTACGAGTATGGCTACACCTTC.

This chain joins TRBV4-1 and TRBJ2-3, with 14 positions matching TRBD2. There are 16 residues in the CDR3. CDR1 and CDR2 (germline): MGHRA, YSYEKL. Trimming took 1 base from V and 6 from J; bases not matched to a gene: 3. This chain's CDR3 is CASSQGGTSGGDTQYF. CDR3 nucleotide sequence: TGCGCCAGCAGCCAAGGAGGGACTAGCGGGGGTGATACGCAGTATTTT.

CDR3 nucleotide sequence: TGTGCCAGCAGTTCAAATCCTTACAGGGTGGCCGGGGAGCTGTTTTTT. It yields the protein CASSSNPYRVAGELFF. The V and J genes are TRBV28 and TRBJ2-2, with D tentatively TRBD1 (6 bases). V lost 4 bases, J lost 6 bases, and 18 bases lay in between. Looked up from germline, CDR1 is MDHEN and CDR2 is SYDVKM. The CDR3 length is 16 residues.

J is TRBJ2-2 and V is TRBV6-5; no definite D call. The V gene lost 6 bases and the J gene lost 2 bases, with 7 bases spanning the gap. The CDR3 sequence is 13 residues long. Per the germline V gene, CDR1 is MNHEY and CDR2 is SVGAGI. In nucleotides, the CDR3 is TGTGCCAGCAGACGCGGAAACACCGGGGAGCTGTTTTTT. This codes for CASRRGNTGELFF.

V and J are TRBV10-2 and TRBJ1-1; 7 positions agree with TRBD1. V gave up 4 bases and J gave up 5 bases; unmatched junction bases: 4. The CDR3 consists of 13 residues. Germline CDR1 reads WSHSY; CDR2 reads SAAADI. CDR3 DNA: TGCGCCAGCAGTGGTAGGGGGCGGACTGAAGCTTTCTTT. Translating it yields CASSGRGRTEAFF.

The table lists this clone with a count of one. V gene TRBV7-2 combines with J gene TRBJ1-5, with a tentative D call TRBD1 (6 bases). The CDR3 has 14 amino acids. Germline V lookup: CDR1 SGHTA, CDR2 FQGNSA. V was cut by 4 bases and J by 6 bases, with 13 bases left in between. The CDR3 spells CASSSARDTQPQHF. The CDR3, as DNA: TGTGCCAGCAGCTCCGCCAGGGACACTCAGCCCCAGCATTTT.

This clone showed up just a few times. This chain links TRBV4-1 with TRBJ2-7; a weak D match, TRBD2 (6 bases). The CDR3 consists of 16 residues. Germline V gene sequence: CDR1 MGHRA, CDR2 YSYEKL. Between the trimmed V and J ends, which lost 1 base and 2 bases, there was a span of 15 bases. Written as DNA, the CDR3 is TGCGCCAGCAGCCAAGTAAAAGAGACTAGACCCTACGAGCAGTACTTC. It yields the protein CASSQVKETRPYEQYF.

CDR3 bases: TGTGCCAGCAGTGGGATCAAGAGCGGAGACTACAATGAGCAGTTCTTC. Amino acid sequence: CASSGIKSGDYNEQFF. The chain joins TRBV25-1 to TRBJ2-1; a weak D match, TRBD2 (5 bases). The germline CDR1 and CDR2 sequences are MGHDK and SYGVNS. The CDR3 contains 16 residues. V was trimmed by 4 bases and J by 3 bases, leaving 16 bases between them.